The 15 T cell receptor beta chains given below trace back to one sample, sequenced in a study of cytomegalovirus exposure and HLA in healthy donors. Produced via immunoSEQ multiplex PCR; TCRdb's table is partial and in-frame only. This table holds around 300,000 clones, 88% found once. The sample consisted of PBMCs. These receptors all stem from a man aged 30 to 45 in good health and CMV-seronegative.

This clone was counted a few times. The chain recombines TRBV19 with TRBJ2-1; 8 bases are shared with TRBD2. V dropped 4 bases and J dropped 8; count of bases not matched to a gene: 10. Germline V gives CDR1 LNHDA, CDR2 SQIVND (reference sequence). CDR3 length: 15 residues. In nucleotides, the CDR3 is TGTGCCAGTAGTACCCCGGGACTAGATAGGGATGAGCAGTTCTTC. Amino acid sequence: CASSTPGLDRDEQFF.

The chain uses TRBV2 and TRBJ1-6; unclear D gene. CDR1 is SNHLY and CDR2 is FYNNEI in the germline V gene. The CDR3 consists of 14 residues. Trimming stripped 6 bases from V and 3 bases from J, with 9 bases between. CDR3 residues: CASSDRDYNSPLHF. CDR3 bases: TGTGCCAGCAGCGACCGGGACTATAATTCACCCCTCCACTTT.

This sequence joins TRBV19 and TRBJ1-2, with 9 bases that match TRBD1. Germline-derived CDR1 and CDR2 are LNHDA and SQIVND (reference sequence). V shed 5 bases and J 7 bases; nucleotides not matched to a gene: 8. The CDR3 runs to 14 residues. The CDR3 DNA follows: TGTGCCAGTAGTCTTACAGGGGGCGGAGGTGGCTACACCTTC. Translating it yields CASSLTGGGGGYTF.

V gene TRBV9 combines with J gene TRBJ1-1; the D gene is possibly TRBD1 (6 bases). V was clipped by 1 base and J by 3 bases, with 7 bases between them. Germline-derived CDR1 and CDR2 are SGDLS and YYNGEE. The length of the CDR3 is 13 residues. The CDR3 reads CASSVTGYTEAFF. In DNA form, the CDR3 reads TGTGCCAGCAGCGTAACAGGGTACACTGAAGCTTTCTTT.

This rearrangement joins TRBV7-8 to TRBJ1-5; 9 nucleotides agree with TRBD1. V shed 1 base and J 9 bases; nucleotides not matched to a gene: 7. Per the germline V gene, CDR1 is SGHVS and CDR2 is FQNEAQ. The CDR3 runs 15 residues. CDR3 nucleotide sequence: TGTGCCAGCAGCTTAGGGGTACAGGGGGCTGGGCCCCAGCATTTT. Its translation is CASSLGVQGAGPQHF.

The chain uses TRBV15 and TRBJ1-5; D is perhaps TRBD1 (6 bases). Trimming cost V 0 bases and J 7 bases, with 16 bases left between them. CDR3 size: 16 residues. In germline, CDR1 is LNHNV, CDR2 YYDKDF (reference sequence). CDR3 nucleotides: TGTGCCACCAGCAGAGATAGGGGGGGGCTATCCCAGCCCCAGCATTTT. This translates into CATSRDRGGLSQPQHF.

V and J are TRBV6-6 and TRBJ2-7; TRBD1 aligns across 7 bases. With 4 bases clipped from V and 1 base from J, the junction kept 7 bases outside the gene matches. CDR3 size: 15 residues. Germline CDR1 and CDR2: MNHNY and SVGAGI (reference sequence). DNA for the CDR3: TGTGCCAGCAGTTTCCGGACAGGTCAATCCTACGAGCAGTACTTC. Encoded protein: CASSFRTGQSYEQYF.

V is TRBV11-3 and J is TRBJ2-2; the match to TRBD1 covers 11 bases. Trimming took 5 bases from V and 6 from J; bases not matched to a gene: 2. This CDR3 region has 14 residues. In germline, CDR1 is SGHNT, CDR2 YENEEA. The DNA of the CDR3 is TGTGCCAGCAGCGGACAGGGGGCGTCCGGGGAGCTGTTTTTT. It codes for CASSGQGASGELFF.

The CDR3 is CASSLSGRGPQHF. CDR3 nucleotides: TGTGCCAGCAGCTTATCGGGGCGGGGGCCCCAGCATTTT. The V and J genes are TRBV7-8 and TRBJ1-5, with D maybe TRBD1 (5 bases). Germline V gene lookup returns CDR1 SGHVS and CDR2 FQNEAQ. Trimming stripped 2 bases from V and 9 bases from J, with 11 bases between. This CDR3 is 13 amino acids long.

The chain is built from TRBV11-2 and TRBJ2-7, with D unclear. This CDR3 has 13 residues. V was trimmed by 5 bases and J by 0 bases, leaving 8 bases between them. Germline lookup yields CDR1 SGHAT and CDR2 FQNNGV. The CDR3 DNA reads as TGTGCCAGCAGCCCATGGAGCTCCTACGAGCAGTACTTC. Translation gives CASSPWSSYEQYF.

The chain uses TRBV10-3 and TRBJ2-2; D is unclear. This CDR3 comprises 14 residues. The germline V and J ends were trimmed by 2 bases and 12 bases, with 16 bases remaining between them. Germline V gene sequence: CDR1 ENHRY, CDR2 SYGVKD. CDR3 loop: CAISEEDIGSKLFF. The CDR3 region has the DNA TGTGCCATCAGTGAGGAGGATATCGGAAGTAAGCTGTTTTTT.

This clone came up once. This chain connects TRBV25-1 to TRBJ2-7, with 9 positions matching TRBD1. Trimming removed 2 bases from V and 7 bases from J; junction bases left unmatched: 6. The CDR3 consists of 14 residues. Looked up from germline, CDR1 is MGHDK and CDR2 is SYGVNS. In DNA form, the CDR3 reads TGTGCCAGCAGTGAACCGGGACAGGGTAGGGAGCAGTACTTC. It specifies CASSEPGQGREQYF.

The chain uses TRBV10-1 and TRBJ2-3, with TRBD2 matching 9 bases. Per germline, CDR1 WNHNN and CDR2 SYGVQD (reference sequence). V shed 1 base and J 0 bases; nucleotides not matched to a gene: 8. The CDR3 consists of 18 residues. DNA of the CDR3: TGCGCCAGCAGTGAGTTTGATCGACTAGCGGCTAGCACAGATACGCAGTATTTT. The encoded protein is CASSEFDRLAASTDTQYF.

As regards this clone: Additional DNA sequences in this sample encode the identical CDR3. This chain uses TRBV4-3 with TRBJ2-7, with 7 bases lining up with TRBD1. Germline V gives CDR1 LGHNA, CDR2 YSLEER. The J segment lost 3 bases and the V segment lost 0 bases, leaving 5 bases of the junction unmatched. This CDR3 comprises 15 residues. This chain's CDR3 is CASSQDIAGGYEQYF. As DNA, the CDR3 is TGCGCCAGCAGCCAAGATATTGCAGGGGGCTACGAGCAGTACTTC.

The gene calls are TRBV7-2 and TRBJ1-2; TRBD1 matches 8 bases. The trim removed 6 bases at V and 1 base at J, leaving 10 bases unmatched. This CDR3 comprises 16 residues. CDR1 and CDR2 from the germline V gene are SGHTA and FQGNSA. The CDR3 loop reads CASRINDRGNNYGYTF. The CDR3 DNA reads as TGTGCCAGCAGGATAAACGACAGGGGCAATAACTATGGCTACACCTTC.